Following are 12 T cell receptor beta chains from one sample sequenced in a study of shared clonotypes between healthy human individuals. Clones were read by immunoSEQ multiplex PCR, and TCRdb kept only the in-frame ones, dropping some. The sample yields more than 400,000 clones, 95% to 96% seen once. Sequenced sample: naive CD4+ T cells sorted from blood. Subset indicated: CD45RA+ positively selected. Source of these receptors: a woman in her thirties in good health.

The V gene is TRBV2, the J gene TRBJ2-5; no reliable D call. The germline V gene has CDR1 SNHLY and CDR2 FYNNEI. Trimming pared 5 bases from V and 2 bases from J, leaving 12 bases between. The CDR3 loop spans 14 amino acids. The CDR3 nucleotides read TGTGCCAGCAGTCCGAATTCCGTTCAAGAGACCCAGTACTTC. Protein product: CASSPNSVQETQYF. Filled out from reference TRBV2 and TRBJ2-5, the complete variable domain reads EPEVTQTPSHQVTQMGQEVILRCVPISNHLYFYWYRQILGQKVEFLVSFYNNEISEKSEIFDDQFSVERPDGSNFTLKIRSTKLEDSAMYFCASSPNSVQETQYFGPGTRLLVL.

The chain recombines TRBV4-1 with TRBJ2-1, with 7 bases that match TRBD1. J was trimmed by 5 bases and V by 5 bases; bases with no gene match: 9. The CDR3 covers 15 residues. Germline CDR1 and CDR2: MGHRA and YSYEKL. The CDR3 coding sequence is TGCGCCAGCAGCACCCGGGACAGACACCACAATGAGCAGTTCTTC. Protein: CASSTRDRHHNEQFF.

The gene calls are TRBV6-1 and TRBJ1-4; D not resolved. CDR3 length: 13 amino acids. Germline V CDR1 and CDR2: MNHNS, SASEGT. V lost 7 bases to trimming and J lost 7 bases, with 13 bases between them. The CDR3 bases are TGTGCCAGCACCAGTAGGGCGGGTGAAAAACTGTTTTTT. As protein: CASTSRAGEKLFF.

The chain combines TRBV7-2 with TRBJ1-2; 12 positions agree with TRBD1. This CDR3 is built from 14 residues. Germline V gene data show CDR1 as SGHTA and CDR2 as FQGNSA. The V and J ends lost 3 bases and 8 bases, in that order; junction bases with no gene match: 4. Here the CDR3 DNA reads TGTGCCAGCAGCTTGGGACAGGGGGCGCGCGGCTACACCTTC. It specifies CASSLGQGARGYTF.

V usage is TRBV4-2 and J usage is TRBJ2-2; 8 nucleotides match TRBD2. Germline values: CDR1 LGHNA, CDR2 YNFKEQ. This CDR3 spans 16 amino acids. Trimming removed 1 base from V and 2 bases from J; junction bases left unmatched: 3. CDR3 sequence: CASSQGTSSNTGELFF. The DNA for the CDR3 is TGTGCCAGCAGCCAAGGGACTAGCAGTAACACCGGGGAGCTGTTTTTT.

The rearrangement uses TRBV6-5 and TRBJ1-1; a weak D match, TRBD1 (6 bases). Germline CDR1 and CDR2: MNHEY and SVGAGI. The CDR3 is 14 residues long. Trimming took 0 bases from V and 6 from J, leaving 11 bases between them. CDR3 region: CASSYSGGSAEAFF. The CDR3 region has the DNA TGTGCCAGCAGTTACTCTGGGGGCTCGGCTGAAGCTTTCTTT.

CDR3 nucleotides: TGTGCCATCAGTGAGGTGCGGGAGGAGACCCAGTACTTC. It is translated as CAISEVREETQYF. The chain combines TRBV10-3 with TRBJ2-5, with TRBD2 identical over 7 bases. CDR1 ENHRY and CDR2 SYGVKD come from the germline V gene. This CDR3 is 13 amino acids long. V lost 2 bases and J lost 5; bases outside the gene matches: 2.

The chain combines TRBV27 with TRBJ1-6, with a weak D call TRBD1 (6 bases). The CDR3 is 16 amino acids. V dropped 2 bases and J dropped 7 bases, with 15 bases sitting between them. Germline values: CDR1 MNHEY, CDR2 SMNVEV (reference sequence). The CDR3 DNA reads TGTGCCAGCAGTTTAAGCCAGGGGCCCCGGAATTCACCCCTCCACTTT. This gives the protein CASSLSQGPRNSPLHF.

The chain carries TRBV28 and TRBJ2-7; 7 bases line up with TRBD2. This CDR3 has 13 residues. V lost 6 bases, J lost 2 bases, and 4 bases stayed unmatched. Looked up from germline, CDR1 is MDHEN and CDR2 is SYDVKM. The CDR3 loop is CASRRESPYEQYF. CDR3 coding DNA: TGTGCCAGCAGGCGGGAGTCTCCCTACGAGCAGTACTTC.

CDR3 residues: CASSIGGPIQEQYF. CDR3 coding DNA: TGTGCCAGTAGTATTGGGGGACCTATTCAGGAGCAGTACTTC. The genes are TRBV19 and TRBJ2-5; D is possibly TRBD1 or TRBD2 (5 bases each). The CDR3 consists of 14 residues. Per the germline V gene, CDR1 is LNHDA and CDR2 is SQIVND (reference sequence). V was shortened by 3 bases and J by 11 bases, with 19 bases between the two germline ends. The full variable domain, its missing parts supplied by reference TRBV19 and TRBJ2-5, is DGGITQSPKYLFRKEGQNVTLSCEQNLNHDAMYWYRQDPGQGLRLIYYSQIVNDFQKGDIAEGYSVSREKKESFPLTVTSAQKNPTAFYLCASSIGGPIQEQYFGPGTRLLVL.

The genes are TRBV19 and TRBJ1-5, with D possibly matching TRBD1 (5 bases). Trimming cost V 6 bases and J 0 bases, with 18 bases left between them. The CDR3 length is 17 residues. Looked up from germline, CDR1 is LNHDA and CDR2 is SQIVND (reference sequence). The CDR3 DNA follows: TGTGCCAGTAGAAATTACGGGACCGCGTATAGCAATCAGCCCCAGCATTTT. Amino acid sequence: CASRNYGTAYSNQPQHF.

A single count supports this clone. V and J are TRBV19 and TRBJ2-2; D remains ambiguous. Trimming removed 3 bases from V and 0 bases from J, with 11 bases in between. This CDR3 comprises 16 residues. In germline, CDR1 is LNHDA, CDR2 SQIVND (reference sequence). CDR3 in DNA: TGTGCCAGTAGTATGTTTGCGTTGCCGAACACCGGGGAGCTGTTTTTT. Protein sequence: CASSMFALPNTGELFF.